Described below is a single T cell receptor (beta chain) sequence and its context. The target of this receptor is not known. Base-call qualities are not available, and no considerably larger clone is one nucleotide away. V is reduced by 7 bases and J by 5 bases, leaving a spacing of 17 bases between them. The cysteine opens and the phenylalanine closes a CDR3 of 14 amino acids. The entry retains the CDR3 DNA only, 42 bases that are in frame from base 1. For CDR1 and CDR2, the germline V gene lists MDHEN and SYDVKM. Genomic DNA was extracted with the Qiagen DNeasy kit from unsorted PBMCs and from negatively selected CD4+ and CD8+ fractions. Using primers that anneal to V and J segments, immunoSEQ multiplex PCR amplified the TCR beta CDR3 regions. Amplification bias was minimized using a synthetic immune receptor repertoire, and residual bias was removed computationally after sequencing. Under the source paper's analysis protocol: Custom Python scripts were used to quantify repertoire diversity as the Shannon entropy index. Unsorted, CD4+ and CD8+ repertoires were analyzed separately, except in combined analyses where CD4+ and CD8+ sequences were merged in silico. Clonal expansion was defined as at least a 2-fold frequency increase after treatment relative to C1D1, with a pseudocount of 0.5 for undetected baseline clones. Singleton clones were defined as clones with 0 or 1 copy at C1D1, and non-singleton clones were defined as clones with 2 or more copies. Clones expanded in unsorted samples were annotated as CD4+, CD8+ or unknown by matching protein sequences in sorted samples from the same patient. Wilcoxon tests were applied to paired samples to test diversity changes from C1D1 to C4D1. TCRdb stores this immuneACCESS table with in-frame sequences only. Part of the clones is absent; in the studies checked, under half of the shortfall reflects unresolved V genes, and no reason is known for the rest. V, J and clone size are those of that table, while D and trimming were read from the DNA. Present in this sample are about 20,000 clones, roughly 80% of which were seen just once. The ten largest clones take up about 7.7% of the sample.

The data originate from a study of PD-1 blockade in classical Hodgkin lymphoma (dated by TCRdb to the early 2020s). Broadly, across the study: Nivolumab dosing was 3 mg/kg intravenously every 2 weeks, continuing until either disease progression or unacceptable toxicity. The study used TCR beta sequencing and CyTOF to define a peripheral blood immune signature of response to PD-1 blockade in classical Hodgkin lymphoma.

The intended sense of this specimen's time point label: cycle 4 day 1 (C4D1), after 6 weeks of nivolumab. Every trial patient had relapsed after autologous stem cell transplantation, and cohorts A, B and C differed in prior brentuximab vedotin exposure. The trial cohort included around 60 patients with relapsed/refractory classical Hodgkin lymphoma, and each patient had a best overall response of complete response, partial response or progressive disease. Trial patients were treated with single-agent nivolumab in the multi-cohort phase II CheckMate 205 trial. An independent review committee assessed best overall response by applying the 2007 International Working Group response criteria. PBMCs from the trial were collected at three points: immediately before nivolumab initiation (C1D1), and during therapy at cycle 2 day 1 and cycle 4 day 1. Peripheral blood was collected in 8 mL Vacutainer Cell Preparation Tubes, from which PBMCs were isolated by centrifugation and then cryopreserved.

Paper-wide results and their limitations: By C4D1, a significant rise was seen in CD4+ TCR diversity but not in CD8+ TCR diversity (p=0.0027 vs p=0.16), and the rise was most apparent among complete responders (p=0.02). Patients starting nivolumab less than 1 year after ASCT had lower diversity and were excluded from later analyses to avoid confounding by immune reconstitution. Newly diagnosed patients were reported to have lower baseline TCR diversity than healthy donors, and relapsed/refractory patients were reported to have lower baseline TCR diversity still. Trial patients with a complete response had baseline diversity similar to that of newly diagnosed patients, while partial responders and progressors had significantly lower diversity. Only a single clinical trial cohort was studied, and what caused the repertoire differences, possibly disease activity or prior therapy, remained undefined.

Sequenced here: peripheral blood mononuclear cells (PBMCs), sampled before the fourth cycle of nivolumab. The TCR comes from a human donor with classical Hodgkin lymphoma. The rearrangement joined TRBV28 to TRBJ2-5; the D gene cannot be resolved beyond TRBD1 or TRBD2, each matching 6 bases. The nucleotides are TGTGCCAGCAAGGAAAGGGGGGCCGAGGAGACCCAGTACTTC. This gives the protein CASKERGAEETQYF.